Listed below are T cell receptor beta chains from one sample, sequenced in a study of blood T cell repertoires in COVID-19. The repertoire was sequenced with immunoSEQ multiplex PCR; TCRdb's copy has only in-frame clones and lacks some. The sample consists of about 100,000 clones, roughly 88% of them appearing once. The sequenced sample was peripheral blood. The receptors shown here come from a human donor in a cohort sampled during active COVID-19. Both conserved end residues are part of each CDR3. Each record gives: V gene, D gene, J gene, clone size, CDR3 DNA, CDR3 protein. The D gene is left open where the match is weak. Clone size is not always given. Where it is, it says once, few, many or a class for expanded clones.

TRBV14	-	TRBJ2-2	-	TGTGCCAGCAGCCCCTCTATAAGGAACACCGGGGAGCTGTTTTTT	CASSPSIRNTGELFF
TRBV7-9	-	TRBJ2-2	-	TGTGCCAGCAGCCCCGGCTTTAGCGGAGTAAACACCGGGGAGCTGTTTTTT	CASSPGFSGVNTGELFF
TRBV27	TRBD2	TRBJ2-7	once	TGTGCCAGCAGTTTAACCCGTCCGGGAGCGGGACCCTACGAGCAGTACTTC	CASSLTRPGAGPYEQYF
TRBV7-6	TRBD2	TRBJ2-2	-	TGTGCCAGCAGCCGGGCACCGGGACTACAGAACACCGGGGAGCTGTTTTTT	CASSRAPGLQNTGELFF
TRBV5-4	TRBD1	TRBJ2-5	-	TGTGCCAGCAGCTTGTTCACAGGGGGGACAGAGACCCAGTACTTC	CASSLFTGGTETQYF
TRBV11-2	-	TRBJ1-1	-	TGTGCCAGCAGCCCCTTCGGGTCCCCCCGCGGCGCTCCGAACACTGAAGCTTTCTTT	CASSPFGSPRGAPNTEAFF
TRBV18	-	TRBJ2-7	-	TGTGCCAGCTCAATCTCGGACAGCCGGGAGCAGTACTTC	CASSISDSREQYF
TRBV24-1	TRBD2	TRBJ2-2	once	TGTGCCACCAGTGATCCCCGGACTAGCACCGGGGAGCTGTTTTTT	CATSDPRTSTGELFF
TRBV30	-	TRBJ1-2	-	TGTGCCTGGAGTGTACGCACGCGACTCTATGGCTACACCTTC	CAWSVRTRLYGYTF
TRBV30	-	TRBJ2-1	-	TGTGCCTGGAGTTTACTTAGCGGCCCCTACAATGAGCAGTTCTTC	CAWSLLSGPYNEQFF
TRBV5-4	-	TRBJ1-1	few	TGTGCCAGCAGCTTCGAGGGTAGGAACACTGAAGCTTTCTTT	CASSFEGRNTEAFF
TRBV5-4	TRBD1	TRBJ2-3	-	TGTGCCAGCAGCTCCGACAGGGGGCTGAGTGATACGCAGTATTTT	CASSSDRGLSDTQYF
TRBV6-5	TRBD2	TRBJ2-1	-	TGTGCCAGCACCTCCGGGACTACCTACAATGAGCAGTTCTTC	CASTSGTTYNEQFF
TRBV19	-	TRBJ1-5	-	TGTGCCAGTACCTCTCCGGGACACCGTAGCAATCAGCCCCAGCATTTT	CASTSPGHRSNQPQHF
TRBV20-1	TRBD2	TRBJ2-7	once	TGCAGTGCTAGTCGGGCTAGCGGGAGGATCTACGAGCAGTACTTC	CSASRASGRIYEQYF
TRBV11-3	TRBD2	TRBJ2-1	-	TGTGCCAGCAGCTCCCGGACTAGCGGGAGTATAAATCCCGAGCAGTTCTTC	CASSSRTSGSINPEQFF
TRBV2	-	TRBJ1-5	-	TGTGCCAGCAGTGAGGCGGGGGGCAGGTTCTATCAGCCCCAGCATTTT	CASSEAGGRFYQPQHF
TRBV6-2/TRBV6-3	-	TRBJ2-1	-	TGTGCCAGCAGCGATCCCGGGATAGTATGGGAGCAGTTCTTC	CASSDPGIVWEQFF
TRBV20-1	-	TRBJ2-7	-	TGCAGTGCTAGGGGGCTCGAGCAGTACTTC	CSARGLEQYF
TRBV5-1	-	TRBJ2-1	-	TGCGCCAGCAGCCTGGACGGGGGGCAGAACAATGAGCAGTTCTTC	CASSLDGGQNNEQFF
TRBV5-1	TRBD1	TRBJ2-5	-	TGCGCCAGCAGCGAGGGCGGACAGGGGCCTAAAGAGACCCAGTACTTC	CASSEGGQGPKETQYF
TRBV7-8	-	TRBJ2-7	-	TGTGCCAGCAGCCCCGTTGAGCGCCACGAGCAGTACTTC	CASSPVERHEQYF
TRBV27	TRBD2	TRBJ2-7	-	TGTGCCAGCACCCGCGGGTCTAGCGGGACCTACGAGCAGTACTTC	CASTRGSSGTYEQYF
TRBV28	TRBD2	TRBJ2-1	-	TGTGCCAGCATCCTGACTAGCGGGAGATACAATGAGCAGTTCTTC	CASILTSGRYNEQFF
TRBV4-1	TRBD1	TRBJ1-3	few	TGCGCCAGCAGCCAATCCGGGTTAGCAGGGGGCGCCCCCGGAAACACCATATATTTT	CASSQSGLAGGAPGNTIYF
TRBV5-8	TRBD1	TRBJ2-5	-	TGTGCCAGCAGCTTGACCGGGACAGAAGAGACCCAGTACTTC	CASSLTGTEETQYF